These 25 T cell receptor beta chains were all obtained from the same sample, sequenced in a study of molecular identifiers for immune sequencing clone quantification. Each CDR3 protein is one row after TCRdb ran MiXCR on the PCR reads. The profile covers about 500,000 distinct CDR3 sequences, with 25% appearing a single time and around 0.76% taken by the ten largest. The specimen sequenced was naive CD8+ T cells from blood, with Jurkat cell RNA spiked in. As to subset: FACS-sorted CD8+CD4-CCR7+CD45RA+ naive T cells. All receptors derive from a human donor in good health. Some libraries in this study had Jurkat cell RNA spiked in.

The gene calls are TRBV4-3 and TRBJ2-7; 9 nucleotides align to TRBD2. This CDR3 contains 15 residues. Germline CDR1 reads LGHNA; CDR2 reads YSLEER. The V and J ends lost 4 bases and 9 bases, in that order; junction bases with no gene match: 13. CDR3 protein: CASSPGLAGTWGQYF. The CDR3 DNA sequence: TGCGCCAGCAGCCCCGGTCTAGCGGGGACCTGGGGGCAGTACTTC.

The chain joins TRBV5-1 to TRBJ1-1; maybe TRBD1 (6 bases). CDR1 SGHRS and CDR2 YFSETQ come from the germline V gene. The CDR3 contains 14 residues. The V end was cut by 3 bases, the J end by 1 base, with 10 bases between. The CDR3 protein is CASSSDSWNTEAFF. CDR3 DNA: TGCGCCAGCAGCTCGGACAGCTGGAACACTGAAGCTTTCTTT.

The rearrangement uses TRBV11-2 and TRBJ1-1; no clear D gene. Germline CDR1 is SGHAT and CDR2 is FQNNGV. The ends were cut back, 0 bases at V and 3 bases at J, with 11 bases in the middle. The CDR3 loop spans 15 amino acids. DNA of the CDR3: TGTGCCAGCAGCTTAGACAGCATTGTGGACACTGAAGCTTTCTTT. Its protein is CASSLDSIVDTEAFF.

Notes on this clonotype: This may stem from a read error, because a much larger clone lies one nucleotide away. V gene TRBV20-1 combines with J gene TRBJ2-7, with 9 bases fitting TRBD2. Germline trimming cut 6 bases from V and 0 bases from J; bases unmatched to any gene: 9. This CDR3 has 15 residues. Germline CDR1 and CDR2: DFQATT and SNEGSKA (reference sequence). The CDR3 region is CSAAHSGGPSYEQYF. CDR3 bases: TGCAGTGCAGCACATAGCGGGGGCCCCTCCTACGAGCAGTACTTC.

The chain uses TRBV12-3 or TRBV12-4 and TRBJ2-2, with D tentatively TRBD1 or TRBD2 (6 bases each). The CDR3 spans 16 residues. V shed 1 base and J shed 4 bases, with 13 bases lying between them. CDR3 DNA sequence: TGTGCCAGCAGTTTAGTGAGGGGGGCTGGCACCGGGGAGCTGTTTTTT. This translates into CASSLVRGAGTGELFF.

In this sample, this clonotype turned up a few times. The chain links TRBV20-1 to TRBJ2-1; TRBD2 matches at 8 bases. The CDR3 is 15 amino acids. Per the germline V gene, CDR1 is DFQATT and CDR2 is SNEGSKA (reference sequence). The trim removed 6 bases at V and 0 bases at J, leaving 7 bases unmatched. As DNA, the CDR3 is TGCAGTGCGCGACTAGCGTATAGCTCCTACAATGAGCAGTTCTTC. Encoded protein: CSARLAYSSYNEQFF.

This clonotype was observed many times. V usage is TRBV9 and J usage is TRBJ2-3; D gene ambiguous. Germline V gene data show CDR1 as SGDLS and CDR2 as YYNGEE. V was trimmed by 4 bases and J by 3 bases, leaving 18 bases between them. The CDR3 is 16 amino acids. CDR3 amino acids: CASSTYTGLSTDTQYF. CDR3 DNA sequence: TGTGCCAGCAGCACGTACACGGGCCTCTCAACAGATACGCAGTATTTT.

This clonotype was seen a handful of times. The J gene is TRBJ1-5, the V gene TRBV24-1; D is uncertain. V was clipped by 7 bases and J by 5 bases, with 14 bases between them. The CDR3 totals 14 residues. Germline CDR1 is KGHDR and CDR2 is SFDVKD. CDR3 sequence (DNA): TGTGCCACCAGCCCCCCCGAGACGGATCAGCCCCAGCATTTT. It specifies CATSPPETDQPQHF.

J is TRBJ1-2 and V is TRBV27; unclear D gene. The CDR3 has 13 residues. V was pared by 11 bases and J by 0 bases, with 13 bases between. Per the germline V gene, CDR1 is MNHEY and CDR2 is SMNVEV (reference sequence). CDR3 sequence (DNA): TGTGCCGCAGCATCGGATGCTAACTATGGCTACACCTTC. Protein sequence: CAAASDANYGYTF.

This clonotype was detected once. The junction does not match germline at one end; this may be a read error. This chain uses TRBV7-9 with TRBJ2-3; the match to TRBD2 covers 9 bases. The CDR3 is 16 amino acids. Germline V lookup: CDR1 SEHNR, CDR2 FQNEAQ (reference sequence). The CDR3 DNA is TGTGCCAGCAGCTTAGTCCCAGCGGGGGGCACAGATACGCAGTGTTTT. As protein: CASSLVPAGGTDTQCF.

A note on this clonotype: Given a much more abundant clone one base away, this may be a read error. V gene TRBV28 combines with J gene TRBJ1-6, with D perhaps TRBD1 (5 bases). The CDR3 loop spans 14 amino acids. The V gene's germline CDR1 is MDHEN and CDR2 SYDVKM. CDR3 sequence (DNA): TGTGCCAGCAGTTTCCTGCAGGGAAATTCACCCCTCCCCTTT. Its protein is CASSFLQGNSPLPF.

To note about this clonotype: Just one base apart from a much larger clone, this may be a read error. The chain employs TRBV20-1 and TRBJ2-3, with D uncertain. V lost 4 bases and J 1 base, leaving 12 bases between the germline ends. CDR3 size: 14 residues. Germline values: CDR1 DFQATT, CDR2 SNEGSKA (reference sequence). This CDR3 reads CSAKAGLRTDTQYF. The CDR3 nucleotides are TGCAGTGCTAAGGCAGGTCTACGCACAGATACGCAGTATTTT.

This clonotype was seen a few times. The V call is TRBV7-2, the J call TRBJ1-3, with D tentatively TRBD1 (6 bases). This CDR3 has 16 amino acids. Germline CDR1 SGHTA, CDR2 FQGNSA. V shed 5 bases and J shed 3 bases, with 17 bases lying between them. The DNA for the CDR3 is TGTGCCAGCAGCCCGACCTCCTGGACAGTTGGAAACACCATATATTTT. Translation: CASSPTSWTVGNTIYF.

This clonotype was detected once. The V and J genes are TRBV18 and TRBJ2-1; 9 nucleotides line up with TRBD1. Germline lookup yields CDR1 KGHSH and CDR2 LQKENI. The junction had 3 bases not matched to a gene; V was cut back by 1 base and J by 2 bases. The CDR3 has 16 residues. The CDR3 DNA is TGTGCCAGCTCACCACGGGACAGGGTCACCTACAATGAGCAGTTCTTC. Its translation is CASSPRDRVTYNEQFF.

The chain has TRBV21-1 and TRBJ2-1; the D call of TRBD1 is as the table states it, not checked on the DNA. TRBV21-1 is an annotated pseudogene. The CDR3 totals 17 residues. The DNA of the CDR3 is TGTGCCAGGCATCACAACGAAGGAGGGACAGATTACAATGAGCAGTTCTTC. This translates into CARHHNEGGTDYNEQFF.

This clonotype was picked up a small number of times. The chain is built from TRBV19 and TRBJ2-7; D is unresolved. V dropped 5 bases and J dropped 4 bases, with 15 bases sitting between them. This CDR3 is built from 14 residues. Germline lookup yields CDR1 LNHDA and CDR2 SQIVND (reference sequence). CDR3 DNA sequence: TGTGCCAGTAGTCCCGACCTAAATTTTTACGAGCAGTACTTC. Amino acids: CASSPDLNFYEQYF.

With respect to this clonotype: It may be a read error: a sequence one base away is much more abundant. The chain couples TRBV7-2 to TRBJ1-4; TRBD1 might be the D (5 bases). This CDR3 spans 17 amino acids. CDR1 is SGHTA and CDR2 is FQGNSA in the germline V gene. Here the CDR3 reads CAGSLRGTAQANEKLFF. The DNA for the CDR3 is TGTGCCGGCAGCTTACGAGGGACGGCACAAGCTAATGAAAAACTGTTTTTT. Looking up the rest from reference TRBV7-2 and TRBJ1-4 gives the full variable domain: GAGVSQSPSNKVTEKGKDVELRCDPISGHTALYWYRQSLGQGLEFLIYFQGNSAPDKSGLPSDRFSAERTGGSVSTLTIQRTQQEDSAVYLCAGSLRGTAQANEKLFFGSGTQLSVL.

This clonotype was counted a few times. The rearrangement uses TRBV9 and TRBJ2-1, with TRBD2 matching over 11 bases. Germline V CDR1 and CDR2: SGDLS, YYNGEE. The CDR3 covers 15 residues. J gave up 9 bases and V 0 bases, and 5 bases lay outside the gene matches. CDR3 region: CASSVVLAGGGEQFF. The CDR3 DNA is TGTGCCAGCAGCGTAGTGCTAGCGGGGGGTGGTGAGCAGTTCTTC. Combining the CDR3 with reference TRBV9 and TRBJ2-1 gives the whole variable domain DSGVTQTPKHLITATGQRVTLRCSPRSGDLSVYWYQQSLDQGLQFLIQYYNGEERAKGNILERFSAQQFPDLHSELNLSSLELGDSALYFCASSVVLAGGGEQFFGPGTRLTVL.

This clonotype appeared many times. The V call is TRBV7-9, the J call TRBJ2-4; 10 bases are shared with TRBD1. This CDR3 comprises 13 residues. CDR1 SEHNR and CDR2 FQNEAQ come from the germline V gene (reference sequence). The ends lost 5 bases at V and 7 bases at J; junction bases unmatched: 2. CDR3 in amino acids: CASSGTGVNIQYF. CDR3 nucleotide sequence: TGTGCCAGCAGCGGGACAGGGGTCAACATTCAGTACTTC. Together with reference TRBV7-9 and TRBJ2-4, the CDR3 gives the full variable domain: DTGVSQNPRHKITKRGQNVTFRCDPISEHNRLYWYRQTLGQGPEFLTYFQNEAQLEKSRLLSDRFSAERPKGSFSTLEIQRTEQGDSAMYLCASSGTGVNIQYFGAGTRLSVL.

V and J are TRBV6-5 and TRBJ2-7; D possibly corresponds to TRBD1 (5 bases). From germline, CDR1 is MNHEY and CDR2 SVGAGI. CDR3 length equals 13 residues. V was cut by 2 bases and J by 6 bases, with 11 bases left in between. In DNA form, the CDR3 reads TGTGCCAGCAGTTACACAGGACCTCTCGAGCAGTACTTC. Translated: CASSYTGPLEQYF.

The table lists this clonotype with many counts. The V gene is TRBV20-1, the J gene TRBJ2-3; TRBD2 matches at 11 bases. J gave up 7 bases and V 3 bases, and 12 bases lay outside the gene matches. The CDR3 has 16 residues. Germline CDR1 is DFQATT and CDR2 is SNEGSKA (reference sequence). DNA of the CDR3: TGCAGTGCTAGGGACCCTAGCGGGGGGATATCCAATACGCAGTATTTT. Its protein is CSARDPSGGISNTQYF.

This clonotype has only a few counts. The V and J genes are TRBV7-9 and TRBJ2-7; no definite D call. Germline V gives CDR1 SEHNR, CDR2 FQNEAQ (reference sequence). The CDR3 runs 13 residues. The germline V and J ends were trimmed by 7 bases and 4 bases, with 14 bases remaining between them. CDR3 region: CASTQTERYEQYF. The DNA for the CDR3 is TGTGCCAGCACCCAGACTGAGAGATACGAGCAGTACTTC. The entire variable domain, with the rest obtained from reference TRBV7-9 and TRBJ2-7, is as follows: DTGVSQNPRHKITKRGQNVTFRCDPISEHNRLYWYRQTLGQGPEFLTYFQNEAQLEKSRLLSDRFSAERPKGSFSTLEIQRTEQGDSAMYLCASTQTERYEQYFGPGTRLTVT.

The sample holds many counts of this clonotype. Written as DNA, the CDR3 is TGTGCCAGCAGCCAAGATAGGCAGTCCGAAGAGACCCAGTACTTC. It codes for CASSQDRQSEETQYF. The chain carries TRBV3-1 and TRBJ2-5, with D unresolved. Trimming stripped 0 bases from V and 3 bases from J, with 11 bases between. This CDR3 is 15 amino acids long. In germline, CDR1 is LGHDT, CDR2 YNNKEL (reference sequence).

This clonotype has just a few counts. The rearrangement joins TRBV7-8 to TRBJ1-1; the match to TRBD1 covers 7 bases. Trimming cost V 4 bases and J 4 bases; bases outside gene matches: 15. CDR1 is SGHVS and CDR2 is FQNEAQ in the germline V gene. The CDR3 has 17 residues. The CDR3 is CASSSLGRGLGITEAFF. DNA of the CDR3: TGTGCCAGCAGCTCCTTGGGGAGGGGGCTTGGGATCACTGAAGCTTTCTTT. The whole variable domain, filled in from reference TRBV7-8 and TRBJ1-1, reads GAGVSQSPRYKVAKRGQDVALRCDPISGHVSLFWYQQALGQGPEFLTYFQNEAQLDKSGLPSDRFFAERPEGSVSTLKIQRTQQEDSAVYLCASSSLGRGLGITEAFFGQGTRLTVV.

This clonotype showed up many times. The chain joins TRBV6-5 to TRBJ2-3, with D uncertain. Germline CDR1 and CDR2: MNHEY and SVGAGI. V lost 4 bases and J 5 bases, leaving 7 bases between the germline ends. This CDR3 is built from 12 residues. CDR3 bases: TGTGCCAGCAGTTCGGATGTAGATACGCAGTATTTT. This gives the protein CASSSDVDTQYF.